This entry lists 21 T cell receptor beta chains sequenced from one sample in a study of read filtering for tumor transcriptome and immune sequencing. This library used 300 to 500 ng RNA and molecular barcoded adaptors spanning alpha/delta and beta/gamma chains. In TCRdb, the reads were re-called with MiXCR into one record per CDR3 protein. The table includes 100,000 to 150,000 distinct CDR3 sequences, 10% to 15% detected once. Sequencing was performed on a population of CD138-negative cells sorted from bone marrow. The receptor source for this set is a donor aged 40 or older with multiple myeloma.

There are many counts of this clonotype. V gene TRBV29-1 combines with J gene TRBJ2-3; 7 positions agree with TRBD1. Losses at the gene ends were 1 base for V and 3 bases for J; bases not matched to a gene: 4. There are 14 residues in the CDR3. Per the germline V gene, CDR1 is SQVTM and CDR2 is ANQGSEA. The chain's CDR3 is CSVEGPGGTDTQYF. CDR3 nucleotides: TGCAGCGTTGAAGGGCCAGGGGGTACAGATACGCAGTATTTT.

Many counts were recorded for this clonotype. The chain joins TRBV10-3 to TRBJ2-1; 7 positions match TRBD2. Trimming removed 3 bases from V and 6 bases from J; junction bases left unmatched: 8. Germline lookup yields CDR1 ENHRY and CDR2 SYGVKD. The CDR3 covers 15 residues. The CDR3 protein is CAISERTSGTNEQFF. CDR3 in DNA: TGTGCCATCAGTGAAAGGACCAGCGGGACCAATGAGCAGTTCTTC.

This clonotype was counted ten times or more. This sequence joins TRBV7-6 and TRBJ2-1; TRBD2 agrees at 16 bases. J lost 8 bases, V lost 5 bases, and 0 bases had no gene match. The CDR3 is made up of 14 amino acids. The germline gives CDR1 SGHVS, CDR2 FNYEAQ. CDR3 nucleotide sequence: TGTGCCAGCAGCGGGACTAGCGGGGGGGATGAGCAGTTCTTC. Its protein is CASSGTSGGDEQFF.

About this clonotype: A much more abundant neighbour one base away suggests this may be a read error. The rearrangement links TRBV28 to TRBJ2-6, with TRBD1 matching over 11 bases. The CDR3 loop spans 19 amino acids. CDR1 MDHEN and CDR2 SYDVKM come from the germline V gene. V shed 4 bases and J 0 bases; nucleotides not matched to a gene: 8. In DNA form, the CDR3 reads TGTGCCAGCAGTTCCGCAGGCGGGACAGGGGGCTCTGGGGCCAACGTCCTGACTTTC. Translated, it gives CASSSAGGTGGSGANVLTF. Complete variable domain (other parts from reference TRBV28 and TRBJ2-6): DVKVTQSSRYLVKRTGEKVFLECVQDMDHENMFWYRQDPGLGLRLIYFSYDVKMKEKGDIPEGYSVSREKKERFSLILESASTNQTSMYLCASSSAGGTGGSGANVLTFGAGSRLTVL.

This rearrangement joins TRBV5-5 to TRBJ2-5, with TRBD1 matching over 11 bases. Germline V gene lookup returns CDR1 SGHKS and CDR2 YYEKEE (reference sequence). J gave up 6 bases and V 2 bases, and 3 bases lay outside the gene matches. This CDR3 region has 14 residues. CDR3 DNA: TGTGCCAGCAGCTTAGGACAGGGGGCGAAGACCCAGTACTTC. Translating it yields CASSLGQGAKTQYF.

This clonotype was seen at least ten times. The chain has TRBV4-1 and TRBJ2-1; 12 nucleotides align to TRBD1. Germline CDR1 MGHRA, CDR2 YSYEKL. Losses at the gene ends were 2 bases for V and 7 bases for J; bases not matched to a gene: 9. The length of the CDR3 is 17 residues. CDR3 residues: CASSQTPGQGARNEQFF. CDR3 coding DNA: TGCGCCAGCAGCCAAACACCGGGACAGGGGGCTAGGAATGAGCAGTTCTTC.

Only a few counts were recorded for this clonotype. A much larger clone differs from this one at a single base, so this may be a read error. The conserved closing phenylalanine or tryptophan is absent in this CDR3, likely reflecting a read error. V is TRBV20-1 and J is TRBJ2-5; D gene uncertain. Between the trimmed V and J ends, which lost 4 bases and 5 bases, there was a span of 5 bases. The germline V gene encodes CDR1 DFQATT and CDR2 SNEGSKA (reference sequence). There are 10 residues in the CDR3. CDR3 sequence: CSAKAETQYC. As DNA, the CDR3 is TGCAGTGCTAAGGCGGAGACCCAGTACTGC.

This chain links TRBV11-3 with TRBJ2-2, with 7 bases identical to TRBD1. The V gene end was trimmed by 3 bases and the J gene end by 4 bases; junction bases not matched to a gene: 5. CDR1 and CDR2 from the germline V gene are SGHNT and YENEEA. This CDR3 is built from 15 residues. CDR3 DNA: TGTGCCAGCAGCTTGACAGGGTCGGGCACCGGGGAGCTGTTTTTT. Its protein product is CASSLTGSGTGELFF.

A remark on this clonotype: This likely reflects a read error, since a far larger clone is one base away. In nucleotides, the CDR3 is TGTGCCAGCAGTCCCGGTCCCCACGAGCAGTACTTC. It is translated as CASSPGPHEQYF. V is TRBV6-5 and J is TRBJ2-7; D remains unclear. The V end lost 5 bases, the J end lost 5 bases, and 10 bases lay between the germline ends. CDR3 length equals 12 residues. Per germline, CDR1 MNHEY and CDR2 SVGAGI.

The table lists this clonotype with many counts. The chain is built from TRBV2 and TRBJ1-1; 7 bases map to TRBD1. V trimming: 7 bases; J trimming: 3 bases; junction bases outside the gene matches: 5. This CDR3 region has 13 residues. Germline CDR1 SNHLY, CDR2 FYNNEI. The CDR3 loop is CASTRDSYTEAFF. The CDR3 DNA is TGTGCCAGCACCCGGGACAGCTACACTGAAGCTTTCTTT.

Ten or more counts support this clonotype. The chain carries TRBV6-5 and TRBJ2-2; 8 nucleotides align to TRBD1. J lost 1 base, V lost 6 bases, and 7 bases had no gene match. The CDR3 runs 16 residues. From germline, CDR1 is MNHEY and CDR2 SVGAGI. CDR3 coding DNA: TGTGCCAGCAGAATCACAGGGGGAAGGAACACCGGGGAGCTGTTTTTT. Its protein is CASRITGGRNTGELFF.

This clonotype has a count of ten or more. The chain recombines TRBV6-1 with TRBJ2-1; 11 nucleotides line up with TRBD1. The germline V gene encodes CDR1 MNHNS and CDR2 SASEGT. The CDR3 totals 15 residues. V dropped 1 base and J dropped 8; count of bases not matched to a gene: 4. CDR3 protein: CASSEGTGGLYEQFF. The CDR3 region has the DNA TGTGCCAGCAGTGAAGGGACAGGGGGCCTCTATGAGCAGTTCTTC.

This chain links TRBV4-2 with TRBJ1-1, with D unresolved. Trimming cost V 2 bases and J 5 bases, with 9 bases left between them. The germline V gene has CDR1 LGHNA and CDR2 YNFKEQ. This CDR3 region has 13 residues. As DNA, the CDR3 is TGTGCCAGCAGCCAATTCCAGGAGACTGAAGCTTTCTTT. Translation gives CASSQFQETEAFF.

This clonotype was observed a few times. It may be a read error: a sequence one base away is much more abundant. Since no conserved phenylalanine or tryptophan closes the CDR3, a read error is the likely cause. The DNA for the CDR3 is TGTGCCAGCCGGAATAGCGGGGTCGATGAGCAGTTCCTC. This codes for CASRNSGVDEQFL. The chain couples TRBV7-2 to TRBJ2-1; 8 positions match TRBD2. CDR1 is SGHTA and CDR2 is FQGNSA in the germline V gene. With 8 bases clipped from V and 8 bases from J, the junction kept 8 bases outside the gene matches. The CDR3 length is 13 residues.

This clonotype has at least ten counts. The genes are TRBV9 and TRBJ1-1; D is unresolved. Germline CDR1 SGDLS, CDR2 YYNGEE. The CDR3 covers 15 residues. The V gene lost 0 bases and the J gene lost 2 bases, with 11 bases spanning the gap. The CDR3 region is CASSVDGQPNTEAFF. As DNA, the CDR3 is TGTGCCAGCAGCGTAGATGGTCAACCAAACACTGAAGCTTTCTTT.

This clonotype was counted at least ten times. J is TRBJ2-1 and V is TRBV7-8; perhaps D is TRBD1 or TRBD2 (5 bases each). Germline loops: CDR1 SGHVS, CDR2 FQNEAQ. CDR3 length: 16 residues. V dropped 1 base and J dropped 2 bases, with 12 bases sitting between them. The CDR3 here is CASSLVGTPPYNEQFF. The CDR3 DNA reads TGTGCCAGCAGCTTAGTGGGGACCCCCCCCTACAATGAGCAGTTCTTC.

This chain connects TRBV10-3 to TRBJ2-7; D not certain. The ends were cut back, 2 bases at V and 1 base at J, with 3 bases in the middle. From germline, CDR1 is ENHRY and CDR2 SYGVKD. The CDR3 runs 12 residues. The CDR3 region has the DNA TGTGCCATCAGTGAGACGTCCTACGAGCAGTACTTC. Translated: CAISETSYEQYF.

The sample holds one count of this clonotype. A read error may be the cause here, since a much bigger clone is one base away. V usage is TRBV29-1 and J usage is TRBJ2-5; D possibly corresponds to TRBD2 (5 bases). This CDR3 has 12 residues. V gave up 6 bases and J gave up 3 bases, with 11 bases separating them. Germline V CDR1 and CDR2: SQVTM, ANQGSEA. CDR3 bases: TGCAGCGTCGGGCCCGGGGAAGAGACCCAGTACTTC. It specifies CSVGPGEETQYF.

This clonotype was observed at least ten times. This chain connects TRBV5-6 to TRBJ1-5; the D gene is possibly TRBD1 (5 bases). The CDR3 spans 16 residues. In germline, CDR1 is SGHDT, CDR2 YYEEEE. Trimming removed 4 bases from V and 3 bases from J, with 17 bases in between. The CDR3 sequence: CASSRFRSQDNQPQHF. CDR3 sequence (DNA): TGTGCCAGCAGCCGTTTTAGGTCACAGGACAATCAGCCCCAGCATTTT.

As to this clonotype: A much larger clone lies one base from this, so it may be a read error. The chain has TRBV4-2 and TRBJ2-5; D is perhaps TRBD2 (5 bases). CDR1 LGHNA and CDR2 YNFKEQ come from the germline V gene. The CDR3 runs 14 residues. Here the CDR3 DNA reads TGTGCCAGCAGCCAAGGGGGAGTACAAGAGGCCCAGTACTTC. Amino acids: CASSQGGVQEAQYF.

The chain joins TRBV30 to TRBJ1-5; D perhaps matches TRBD1 (5 bases). The ends were cut back, 2 bases at V and 4 bases at J, with 9 bases in the middle. From germline, CDR1 is GTSNPN and CDR2 SVGIG (reference sequence). This CDR3 contains 13 residues. The CDR3 DNA reads TGTGCCTGGAGTAAGGAGGGGAATCAGCCCCAGCATTTT. Its protein product is CAWSKEGNQPQHF.